Listed below are T cell receptor beta chains from one sample, sequenced in a study of human T cells and chemical hapten exposure. Each CDR3 protein is one row after TCRdb ran MiXCR on the RACE reads. This sample carries about 80,000 distinct CDR3 sequences, around 7% of them seen once, and the ten largest clones take 1.5% to 1.8%. Here the sequenced sample was whole blood, taken in connection with sensitization to the hapten diphenylcyclopropenone (DPC). These receptor sequences come from a woman aged 30 to 39 with alopecia areata. Some clones in this sample may be carry-over from other donors' samples. CDR3s include the opening cysteine and the closing phenylalanine or tryptophan. D genes are given only for firm matches. Size values are once, few and many counts, or a class for expanded clones, and some rows have none.

d_call,j_call,v_call,clone_size,cdr3_aa,cdr3_nt
TRBD1,TRBJ1-2,TRBV30,few,CAWSKGTGGKDGYTF,TGTGCCTGGAGTAAAGGCACAGGGGGAAAGGATGGCTACACCTTC
NA,TRBJ1-1,TRBV6-5,few,CASIMNTEAFF,TGTGCCAGCATCATGAACACTGAAGCTTTCTTT
TRBD2,TRBJ2-1,TRBV2,many,CASSEPTERLAGGNNEQFF,TGTGCCAGCAGTGAACCAACGGAGAGACTAGCGGGGGGGAACAATGAGCAGTTCTTC
NA,TRBJ2-1,TRBV19,few,CASSELRVLGDEQFF,TGTGCCAGTAGCGAACTCAGGGTCCTTGGGGATGAGCAGTTCTTC
NA,TRBJ2-2,TRBV20-1,NA,CSARDARGNTGELFF,TGCAGTGCTAGAGATGCCCGGGGAAACACCGGGGAGCTGTTTTTT
NA,TRBJ2-4,TRBV5-4,many,CASSRWDTSALNIQYF,TGTGCCAGCAGCCGTTGGGACACCTCAGCCCTAAACATTCAGTACTTC
NA,TRBJ1-5,TRBV2,NA,CASGATDSNQPQHF,TGTGCCAGCGGGGCCACCGATAGCAATCAGCCCCAGCATTTT
TRBD1,TRBJ2-7,TRBV18,many,CASSPGTGAKNEQYF,TGTGCCAGCTCACCGGGGACAGGGGCGAAGAACGAGCAGTACTTC
TRBD1,TRBJ1-1,TRBV5-1,many,CASSTGQGSILEAEAFF,TGCGCCAGCAGTACTGGACAGGGGTCCATTTTGGAGGCTGAAGCTTTCTTT
NA,TRBJ1-1,TRBV29-1,NA,CTGGTPRTEAFF,TGCACCGGTGGGACGCCGAGGACTGAAGCTTTCTTT
NA,TRBJ1-2,TRBV11-1,NA,CASSLSVTENNYGYTF,TGTGCCAGCAGCTTATCGGTGACAGAAAACAACTATGGCTACACCTTC
NA,TRBJ2-5,TRBV7-2,many,CASSFAGPPIQETQYF,TGTGCCAGCAGCTTTGCTGGACCCCCCATCCAAGAGACCCAGTACTTC
NA,TRBJ2-7,TRBV13,few,CASSLPGTAYEQYF,TGTGCCAGCAGCTTACCCGGGACCGCCTACGAGCAGTACTTC
TRBD2,TRBJ2-5,TRBV20-1,many,CSAPSSGGPQETQYF,TGCAGTGCCCCCAGCAGCGGGGGGCCACAAGAGACCCAGTACTTC
NA,TRBJ1-1,TRBV6-5,NA,CASSRQMNTEAFF,TGTGCCAGCAGCAGACAGATGAACACTGAAGCTTTCTTT
TRBD2,TRBJ2-7,TRBV20-1,many,CSATQVRTRFPEQYF,TGCAGTGCTACGCAGGTACGGACTAGATTCCCCGAGCAGTACTTC
NA,TRBJ2-7,TRBV5-1,few,CASSAPRGNAYEQYF,TGCGCCAGCAGCGCCCCCCGAGGTAACGCCTACGAGCAGTACTTC
NA,TRBJ1-1,TRBV20-1,NA,CSALDFTYEAFF,TGCAGTGCCCTGGACTTCACTTATGAAGCTTTCTTT
TRBD1,TRBJ1-4,TRBV20-1,few,CSVPGQGNEKLFF,TGCAGTGTCCCGGGACAGGGAAATGAAAAACTGTTTTTT
TRBD1,TRBJ1-6,TRBV3-1,few,CASSQAGGSSPLHF,TGTGCCAGCAGCCAAGCAGGGGGTAGTTCACCCCTCCACTTT
NA,TRBJ1-1,TRBV27,NA,CASSRSYDGNTEAFF,TGTGCCAGCAGTCGATCATACGACGGGAACACTGAAGCTTTCTTT
NA,TRBJ1-1,TRBV20-1,few,CSARTGGEAFF,TGCAGTGCTAGGACGGGCGGTGAAGCTTTCTTT
TRBD1,TRBJ1-5,TRBV2,many,CASSAGTGASNQPQHF,TGTGCCAGCAGTGCCGGGACAGGGGCCAGCAATCAGCCCCAGCATTTT
TRBD1,TRBJ2-3,TRBV6-2/TRBV6-3,few,CASSQTGVTTDTQYF,TGTGCCAGCAGTCAAACAGGGGTTACCACAGATACGCAGTATTTT
TRBD2,TRBJ2-1,TRBV5-1,few,CASSLQLAGALSEQFF,TGCGCCAGCAGCTTACAACTAGCGGGGGCTCTAAGTGAGCAGTTCTTC
NA,TRBJ1-1,TRBV12-3/TRBV12-4,few,CASSLDTNTEAFF,TGTGCCAGCAGTTTGGATACGAACACTGAAGCTTTCTTT
TRBD1,TRBJ1-4,TRBV5-1,few,CASSSGQGGNEKLFF,TGCGCCAGCAGCTCCGGACAGGGGGGTAATGAAAAACTGTTTTTT
NA,TRBJ1-1,TRBV6-6,many,CASSFSAENTEAFF,TGTGCCAGCAGTTTTTCAGCCGAGAACACTGAAGCTTTCTTT
NA,TRBJ2-5,TRBV12-3/TRBV12-4,many,CASSFRQSPPGETQYF,TGTGCCAGCAGTTTTAGGCAGTCCCCCCCCGGAGAGACCCAGTACTTC
TRBD2,TRBJ2-2,TRBV10-3,many,CAIGERELDTGELFF,TGTGCCATCGGCGAGCGGGAATTGGACACCGGGGAGCTGTTTTTT